This is a list of T cell receptor beta chains from one sample in a study of T-cell reconstitution after alpha-beta-depleted transplantation in children. TCRdb fed the PCR reads into MiXCR, producing one record per CDR3 protein. This table has about 120,000 distinct CDR3 sequences, around 10% appearing once. Sequencing was performed on PBMCs from the stem cell graft donor, taken from the stem cell graft. These receptors originate from a human donor who donated a stem cell graft to a child with acute lymphoblastic leukemia. The CDR3 runs from the conserved cysteine through the conserved F or W.

CDR3aa,v_gene
CASRQSGIGLQETQYF,TRBV28
CASSLSSASSGSQLSYEQYF,TRBV7-6
CASSPGGTTNEKLFF,TRBV5-1
CSVGEGAGRYNEQFF,TRBV29-1
CASLPATNEKLFF,TRBV19
CASSLSGYNEQFF,TRBV7-9
CSASRQNTGELFF,TRBV20-1
CASSRVDRDHIQYF,TRBV27
CSAPWREGPQKWQYF,TRBV20-1
CASKRTGAGYEQYF,TRBV12-3/TRBV12-4
CASSQGNYGYTF,TRBV3-1
CASSPLQGNNSPLHF,TRBV5-1
CGSSSGVYEQYF,TRBV5-5
CSARGVIGNQPQHF,TRBV20-1
CASSLGLLQGAQETQYF,TRBV7-8
CSARDFRRGADTQYF,TRBV20-1
CASKGAVWDEQFF,TRBV7-9
CAISTGLGETQYF,TRBV10-3
CSVEAGGRTSSYNEQFF,TRBV29-1
CASSLVGDLYEKLFF,TRBV5-1
CSARDFGTGDTGELFF,TRBV20-1
CASSLGGGYTGELFF,TRBV7-2
CASSQAGARVYGYTF,TRBV14
CASSPLAGGYYEQYF,TRBV5-1
CASSADYGGSSYNEQFF,TRBV9
CASSLLSGGTEAFF,TRBV7-2
CAIGRYNEQFF,TRBV6-5
CASSFGSGNTEAFF,TRBV27
CASRARGELYEQYF,TRBV7-8
CASSQGLERAEQFF,TRBV18
CASNLQGADTQYF,TRBV2
CASSEYAGGAYEQYF,TRBV25-1
CASSPGGDDTQYF,TRBV7-9
CASSPLMWEYQETHYF,TRBV12-3/TRBV12-4
CASSVGPNYEQYF,TRBV9
CASSPAGKRLTGELFF,TRBV7-9
CSAKLANQETQYF,TRBV29-1
CASSSPPGQRTDTQYF,TRBV7-6
CSAGGKVNQPQHF,TRBV20-1
CASSPTGSRTYEQYF,TRBV12-3/TRBV12-4
CASSQDLGGGNTIYF,TRBV4-1
CATSEYRATKNEQFF,TRBV24-1